This T cell receptor beta chain was captured by sequencing in a study of T cell clonality in common variable immunodeficiency. Germline-derived CDR1 and CDR2 are SNHLY and FYNNEI. Trimming stripped 5 bases from V and 7 bases from J, with 9 bases between. This CDR3 spans 13 amino acids. This clone has a count of ten or more. Its antigen remains unknown. The read terminates 3 residues ahead of where the CDR3 ends, so the germline J gene completes it. CVID and control samples used equivalent genomic DNA input. The data were produced by immunoSEQ multiplex PCR, yet TCRdb's version contains in-frame clones alone and is incomplete. The sample is made up of about 26,000 clones, none counted only once. Overall study findings and caveats: Shared TCRbeta clones were fewer between CVID subjects than controls. Common variable immunodeficiency TCR beta sequences reportedly had fewer deletions and N-nucleotide insertions.

The V and J genes are TRBV2 and TRBJ1-6; D unresolved. The clonotype comes from a human donor with common variable immunodeficiency. Sequencing input: peripheral blood mononuclear cells. The CDR3 is CASSSRLNSPLHF. CDR3 bases read: TGTGCCAGCAGTTCCCGGTTAAATTCACCC. Drawing the rest from reference TRBV2 and TRBJ1-6, the complete variable domain is EPEVTQTPSHQVTQMGQEVILRCVPISNHLYFYWYRQILGQKVEFLVSFYNNEISEKSEIFDDQFSVERPDGSNFTLKIRSTKLEDSAMYFCASSSRLNSPLHFGNGTRLTVT.